A selection of T cell receptor beta chains follows, all from one sample in a study of radiotherapy plus CTLA-4 blockade in lung cancer. The table came from immunoSEQ multiplex PCR; TCRdb's copy has only in-frame clones and leaves some out. The sample shows tens of thousands of clones, 70% to 90% of them seen only once. The sample in question was peripheral blood, obtained from a patient treated with radiotherapy plus ipilimumab. These TCRs come from a human donor with non-small cell lung cancer whose response to radiotherapy plus ipilimumab could not be evaluated. CDR3s include the opening cysteine and the closing phenylalanine or tryptophan. The order of the fields is V gene, clone size, D gene, J gene, CDR3 DNA, CDR3 protein. The D gene is left open where the match is weak. Rows may omit the clone size; those that give it use once, few, many or a size class.

V gene: TRBV5-1; clone size: once; D gene: TRBD1; J gene: TRBJ1-2; CDR3 DNA: TGCGCCAGCAGCTTGCAGACAGGGGGCTACGGCTACACCTTC; CDR3 protein: CASSLQTGGYGYTF
V gene: TRBV6-1; clone size: once; D gene: TRBD1; J gene: TRBJ1-1; CDR3 DNA: TGTGCCAGCAGTGAAAGGATCCGGGACAGGATTTTT; CDR3 protein: CASSERIRDRIF
V gene: TRBV5-4; clone size: -; D gene: TRBD1; J gene: TRBJ1-2; CDR3 DNA: TGTGCCAGCAGCTCCGAAGGGGGCTGGGGCTACACCTTC; CDR3 protein: CASSSEGGWGYTF
V gene: TRBV5-6; clone size: few; D gene: TRBD1; J gene: TRBJ1-1; CDR3 DNA: TGTGCCAGCAGTCAGGACAGGGACACTGAAGCTTTCTTT; CDR3 protein: CASSQDRDTEAFF
V gene: TRBV7-2; clone size: -; D gene: -; J gene: TRBJ1-4; CDR3 DNA: TGTGCCAGCAGCAAACAGCCCGCAACTAATGAAAAACTGTTTTTT; CDR3 protein: CASSKQPATNEKLFF
V gene: TRBV27; clone size: few; D gene: TRBD2; J gene: TRBJ2-3; CDR3 DNA: TGTGCCAGCAGTTTAGGGACTAGCCGAGTGTCTAGCACAGATACGCAGTATTTT; CDR3 protein: CASSLGTSRVSSTDTQYF
V gene: TRBV18; clone size: -; D gene: TRBD1; J gene: TRBJ1-2; CDR3 DNA: TGTGCCAGCTCACCTACAGGGGGCGATGGCTACACCTTC; CDR3 protein: CASSPTGGDGYTF
V gene: TRBV15; clone size: -; D gene: TRBD1; J gene: TRBJ1-5; CDR3 DNA: TGTGCCACCAGCGGACAGGACCTGCCCCAGCATTTT; CDR3 protein: CATSGQDLPQHF
V gene: TRBV18; clone size: -; D gene: TRBD2; J gene: TRBJ2-1; CDR3 DNA: TGTGCCAGCTCAACTGGACTAGCGGGGAACAATGAGCAGTTCTTC; CDR3 protein: CASSTGLAGNNEQFF
V gene: TRBV5-8; clone size: -; D gene: -; J gene: TRBJ2-3; CDR3 DNA: TGTGCCAGCAGCTTCCAGGTCGGAGATACGCAGTATTTT; CDR3 protein: CASSFQVGDTQYF
V gene: TRBV5-6; clone size: few; D gene: TRBD1; J gene: TRBJ1-1; CDR3 DNA: TGTGCCAGCAGCTTGGGAGGGACAGGGCGGACTGAAGCTTTCTTT; CDR3 protein: CASSLGGTGRTEAFF
V gene: TRBV29-1; clone size: -; D gene: -; J gene: TRBJ2-3; CDR3 DNA: TGCAGCGTCCCCCTCCTACCTCCCACAGATACGCAGTATTTT; CDR3 protein: CSVPLLPPTDTQYF
V gene: TRBV10-1; clone size: few; D gene: -; J gene: TRBJ2-3; CDR3 DNA: TGCGCCAGCAGTGAGTCGGACAGCCCCACGCAGTATTTT; CDR3 protein: CASSESDSPTQYF
V gene: TRBV19; clone size: -; D gene: -; J gene: TRBJ1-1; CDR3 DNA: TGTGCCAGTAGGACCGCCCAGGGATTCGCTGAAGCTTTCTTT; CDR3 protein: CASRTAQGFAEAFF
V gene: TRBV18; clone size: -; D gene: TRBD1; J gene: TRBJ1-2; CDR3 DNA: TGTGCCAGCTCACCGTCCCGGGACAGCTATGGCTACACCTTC; CDR3 protein: CASSPSRDSYGYTF
V gene: TRBV19; clone size: -; D gene: TRBD1; J gene: TRBJ1-1; CDR3 DNA: TGTGCCAGTAGGACAGGGGGTGGCACTGAAGCTTTCTTT; CDR3 protein: CASRTGGGTEAFF
V gene: TRBV7-7; clone size: -; D gene: TRBD2; J gene: TRBJ2-2; CDR3 DNA: TGTGCCAGCAGCTTAGGCGGGGGGAACACCGGGGAGCTGTTTTTT; CDR3 protein: CASSLGGGNTGELFF
V gene: TRBV5-1; clone size: -; D gene: -; J gene: TRBJ2-3; CDR3 DNA: TGCGCCAGCAGCTTGACAGGCGCTAGCACAGATACGCAGTATTTT; CDR3 protein: CASSLTGASTDTQYF
V gene: TRBV5-6; clone size: -; D gene: TRBD1; J gene: TRBJ2-2; CDR3 DNA: TGTGCCAGCAGTCGTCCGGGACAGGCAAACACCGGGGAGCTGTTTTTT; CDR3 protein: CASSRPGQANTGELFF
V gene: TRBV2; clone size: -; D gene: -; J gene: TRBJ2-2; CDR3 DNA: TGTGCCAGCAGGCCGCGAGGGGGGAGGGCGGCCGGGGAGCTGTTTTTT; CDR3 protein: CASRPRGGRAAGELFF
V gene: TRBV18; clone size: -; D gene: -; J gene: TRBJ1-1; CDR3 DNA: TGTGCCAGCTCACCCCCTGGCCACATGAACACTGAAGCTTTCTTT; CDR3 protein: CASSPPGHMNTEAFF
V gene: TRBV5-1; clone size: -; D gene: TRBD2; J gene: TRBJ2-7; CDR3 DNA: TGCGCCAGCAGCTTGGGCGGGAGCTTTTCCTACGAGCAGTACTTC; CDR3 protein: CASSLGGSFSYEQYF
V gene: TRBV21-1; clone size: -; D gene: -; J gene: TRBJ1-2; CDR3 DNA: TGTGCCAGCAGCACCTCGGGACAGCTCGTCATCCCTACAACTACACTATCGGTTTCGCGGGGCTACACCTTC; CDR3 protein: CASSTSGQLVIPTTTLSVSRGYTF
V gene: TRBV25-1; clone size: -; D gene: TRBD2; J gene: TRBJ2-5; CDR3 DNA: TGTGCCAGCAGTGAATGGCAAGCGGGAGGAGAGACCCAGTACTTC; CDR3 protein: CASSEWQAGGETQYF
V gene: TRBV27; clone size: -; D gene: TRBD1; J gene: TRBJ2-2; CDR3 DNA: TGTGCCAGCAGTTTTAACAGGGGAACCGGGGAGCTGTTTTTT; CDR3 protein: CASSFNRGTGELFF
V gene: TRBV19; clone size: -; D gene: TRBD1; J gene: TRBJ1-5; CDR3 DNA: TGTGCCAGTAGTATAGTTGGACAGGCCAATCAGCCCCAGCATTTT; CDR3 protein: CASSIVGQANQPQHF
V gene: TRBV5-4; clone size: -; D gene: TRBD1; J gene: TRBJ2-1; CDR3 DNA: TGTGCCAGCAGCCGAGACAGGGCCGCCTACAATGAGCAGTTCTTC; CDR3 protein: CASSRDRAAYNEQFF
V gene: TRBV6-6; clone size: -; D gene: -; J gene: TRBJ1-2; CDR3 DNA: TGTGCCAGCAGGCAGGGGACGAGGGACTATGGCTACACCTTC; CDR3 protein: CASRQGTRDYGYTF
V gene: TRBV5-4; clone size: -; D gene: -; J gene: TRBJ2-6; CDR3 DNA: TGTGCCAGCAGCTTGGATGGAGGGGCTGGGGCCAACGTCCTGACTTTC; CDR3 protein: CASSLDGGAGANVLTF
V gene: TRBV5-5; clone size: -; D gene: TRBD1; J gene: TRBJ1-5; CDR3 DNA: TGTGCCAGCAGCTTGGAACAGGGGAGTCAGCCCCAGCATTTT; CDR3 protein: CASSLEQGSQPQHF
V gene: TRBV19; clone size: -; D gene: TRBD1; J gene: TRBJ1-1; CDR3 DNA: TGTGCCAGTAGTATAGGACAGGGGCCAATTGAAGCTTTCTTT; CDR3 protein: CASSIGQGPIEAFF
V gene: TRBV27; clone size: few; D gene: TRBD1; J gene: TRBJ1-2; CDR3 DNA: TGTGCCAGCAGTTCCGACAGGGGTATCAGGAATGGCTACACCTTC; CDR3 protein: CASSSDRGIRNGYTF
V gene: TRBV11-2; clone size: -; D gene: TRBD1; J gene: TRBJ2-1; CDR3 DNA: TGTGCCAGCAGCTTTTGGACAGGCCTCCGGGACGAGCAGTTCTTC; CDR3 protein: CASSFWTGLRDEQFF
V gene: TRBV5-1; clone size: -; D gene: -; J gene: TRBJ1-4; CDR3 DNA: TGCGCCAGCAGCCCTGGGGTTGCAGGGCAACGTGAAAAACTGTTTTTT; CDR3 protein: CASSPGVAGQREKLFF
V gene: TRBV10-2; clone size: -; D gene: -; J gene: TRBJ1-6; CDR3 DNA: TGCGCCAGCAGTGAGCCGACAGGTCCAAGTTCACCCCTCCACTTT; CDR3 protein: CASSEPTGPSSPLHF
V gene: TRBV6-6; clone size: -; D gene: TRBD2; J gene: TRBJ2-3; CDR3 DNA: TGTGCCAGCAGCCATGGCGCGGGGGGACCCACAGATACGCAGTATTTT; CDR3 protein: CASSHGAGGPTDTQYF
V gene: TRBV4-1; clone size: once; D gene: TRBD1; J gene: TRBJ2-2; CDR3 DNA: TGCGCCAGCAGCCAAGCAGGGGGAGCCACCGGGGAGCTGTTTTTT; CDR3 protein: CASSQAGGATGELFF
V gene: TRBV7-9; clone size: -; D gene: TRBD2; J gene: TRBJ2-1; CDR3 DNA: TGTGCCAGCAGCTTTAGCGGGAGGGCCGGGGCGGGACAGTTCTTC; CDR3 protein: CASSFSGRAGAGQFF
V gene: TRBV28; clone size: -; D gene: TRBD1; J gene: TRBJ2-3; CDR3 DNA: TGTGCCAGCAGTGCCCTCCGACAGGGGGCTAGTTTTAGCACAGATACGCAGTATTTT; CDR3 protein: CASSALRQGASFSTDTQYF
V gene: TRBV27; clone size: -; D gene: TRBD1; J gene: TRBJ1-4; CDR3 DNA: TGTGCCAGCAGCCGGACAGGGTATAATGAAAAACTGTTTTTT; CDR3 protein: CASSRTGYNEKLFF
V gene: TRBV9; clone size: -; D gene: -; J gene: TRBJ2-5; CDR3 DNA: TGTGCCAGCAGCACAGCGGACCGCGTTCAAGGGACCCAGTACTTC; CDR3 protein: CASSTADRVQGTQYF
V gene: TRBV4-3; clone size: -; D gene: -; J gene: TRBJ1-5; CDR3 DNA: TGCGCCAGCAGCCAAGGACAGGGCAATCAGCCCCAGCATTTT; CDR3 protein: CASSQGQGNQPQHF
V gene: TRBV6-1; clone size: -; D gene: TRBD1; J gene: TRBJ2-7; CDR3 DNA: TGTGCCAGCAGGGGACAGGGGGGGTCCTACGAGCAGTACTTC; CDR3 protein: CASRGQGGSYEQYF
V gene: TRBV18; clone size: -; D gene: TRBD1; J gene: TRBJ1-6; CDR3 DNA: TGTGCCAGCTCACCACGGGTGAGGGACAGGGTCTACTTT; CDR3 protein: CASSPRVRDRVYF
V gene: TRBV9; clone size: once; D gene: TRBD2; J gene: TRBJ2-1; CDR3 DNA: TGTGCCAGCAGCGTTAGGGAGCGGGGGAACCTTTACAATGAGCAGTTCTTC; CDR3 protein: CASSVRERGNLYNEQFF
V gene: TRBV6-4; clone size: few; D gene: -; J gene: TRBJ2-3; CDR3 DNA: TGTGCCAGCAACGTAGATTGGGGAGCGGAGACAGATACGCAGTATTTT; CDR3 protein: CASNVDWGAETDTQYF
V gene: TRBV4-3; clone size: -; D gene: TRBD2; J gene: TRBJ2-3; CDR3 DNA: TGCGCCAGCAGCCGTCTAGCGGGAGGGGATACGCAGTATTTT; CDR3 protein: CASSRLAGGDTQYF
V gene: TRBV5-1; clone size: few; D gene: TRBD1; J gene: TRBJ2-1; CDR3 DNA: TGTGCCAGCAGTCCAGACAGGGGCGCAACCTACAATGAGCAGTTCTTC; CDR3 protein: CASSPDRGATYNEQFF
V gene: TRBV10-1; clone size: few; D gene: -; J gene: TRBJ2-7; CDR3 DNA: TGCGCCAGCAGTGATGGGCTCCGGTACGAGCAGTACTTC; CDR3 protein: CASSDGLRYEQYF
V gene: TRBV2; clone size: -; D gene: -; J gene: TRBJ1-5; CDR3 DNA: TGTGCCAGCAGTGACCGCAGGGGAACGGGTCAGCCCCAGCATTTT; CDR3 protein: CASSDRRGTGQPQHF